These T cell receptor beta chains were read from a single sample in a study of siplizumab effects on memory and regulatory T cells. TCRdb's copy holds only in-frame clones and misses some; the assay was immunoSEQ multiplex PCR. The sample lists about 100,000 clones; around 94% were seen once. The source material was non-Treg CD4+ T cells sorted from blood. These receptors came from a human donor in good health. Each CDR3 is given with its conserved first and last residue. The D gene is left open where the match is weak. Clone size, where shown, is once, few, many, or a class for clones that have expanded.

>TRBJ2-1|.|.|TRBV5-4
CASSLAGRLDNEQFF
TGTGCCAGCAGCTTGGCCGGTCGGCTCGACAATGAGCAGTTCTTC
>TRBJ2-3|.|.|TRBV29-1
CSDKIGDTQYF
TGCAGCGACAAGATCGGGGATACGCAGTATTTT
>TRBJ2-1|.|.|TRBV4-2
CASSQDRPSLGNEQFF
TGTGCCAGCAGCCAAGATCGTCCTTCCCTCGGCAATGAGCAGTTCTTC
>TRBJ1-6|once|.|TRBV7-9
CASSFGRNNSPLHF
TGTGCCAGCAGCTTCGGGCGGAACAATTCACCCCTCCACTTT
>TRBJ2-7|.|.|TRBV28
CASSSQGGRLYEQYF
TGTGCCAGCAGTTCGCAGGGCGGGCGGTTATACGAGCAGTACTTC
>TRBJ2-2|.|.|TRBV28
CASSSPVLLTGELFF
TGTGCCAGCAGTTCCCCGGTCTTGCTCACCGGGGAGCTGTTTTTT
>TRBJ2-3|.|.|TRBV11-1
CASSLDIQDTQYF
TGTGCCAGCAGCTTAGATATACAAGATACGCAGTATTTT
>TRBJ2-1|.|.|TRBV7-9
CASSRMGPDFYNEQFF
TGTGCCAGCAGCCGGATGGGGCCGGACTTCTACAATGAGCAGTTCTTC
>TRBJ1-6|once|.|TRBV7-8
CASSFRRSNSPLHF
TGTGCCAGCAGCTTTCGACGCTCGAATTCACCCCTCCACTTT
>TRBJ1-2|.|.|TRBV21-1
CASSNGQDRDGYTF
TGTGCCAGCAGCAATGGGCAGGATAGGGATGGCTACACCTTC
>TRBJ2-1|once|.|TRBV7-3
CASSERSYNEQFF
TGTGCCAGCAGCGAGCGGAGCTACAATGAGCAGTTCTTC
>TRBJ1-1|once|.|TRBV9
CASSGGPMNTEAFF
TGTGCCAGCAGCGGAGGACCCATGAACACTGAAGCTTTCTTT